This T cell receptor beta chain stems from a study of radiotherapy plus CTLA-4 blockade in lung cancer. Here immunoSEQ multiplex PCR was the method, and the copy in TCRdb shows in-frame clones only, minus some. The sample holds some 110,000 clones, just under 80% seen once. The germline V gene has CDR1 SNHLY and CDR2 FYNNEI. Unmatched junction bases numbered 0, after V lost 2 bases and J lost 8 bases. This CDR3 region has 12 residues. Focal radiation was given together with CTLA-4 blockade (ipilimumab) to patients with chemo-refractory metastatic non-small-cell lung cancer. The chain is built from TRBV2 and TRBJ1-3, with TRBD1 matching over 7 bases. This TCR derives from a human donor with non-small cell lung cancer who had a partial response to radiotherapy plus ipilimumab. The source was peripheral blood, collected from a patient treated with radiotherapy plus ipilimumab. The CDR3 DNA reads TGTGCCAGCAGTGAACAGGGGGACACCATATATTTT. Amino acids: CASSEQGDTIYF.